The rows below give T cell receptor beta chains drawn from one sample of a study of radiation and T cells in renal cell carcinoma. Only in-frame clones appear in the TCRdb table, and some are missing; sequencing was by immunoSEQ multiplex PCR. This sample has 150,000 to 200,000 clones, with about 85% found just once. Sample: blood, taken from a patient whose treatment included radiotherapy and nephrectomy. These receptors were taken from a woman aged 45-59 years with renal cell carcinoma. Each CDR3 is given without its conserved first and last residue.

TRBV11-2,ASRSSNRGIGEAF
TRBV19,ASRKNLAGGQETQY
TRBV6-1,ASSEAGDGYQPQH
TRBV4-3,ASSQEGGRTNTGELF
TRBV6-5,ASSRDRLNYGYT
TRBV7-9,ASSSGSSGVEETQY
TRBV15,ATSRGGQPNDGYT
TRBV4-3,ASSQRLAAPNEQF
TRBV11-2,ASALGQPPYEQY
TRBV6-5,ASSYQQGNTEAF
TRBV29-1,SVLAGGPSTDTQY
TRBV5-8,ASSKLLTGRNQPQH
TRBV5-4,ASSLRGGASVEQF